This entry lists 23 T cell receptor beta chains sequenced from one sample in a study of T-cell reconstitution after alpha-beta-depleted transplantation in children. A TCRbeta library incorporating unique molecular identifiers was prepared. TCRdb independently ran MiXCR on the PCR reads; one entry per CDR3 protein. The sample has 120,000 or so distinct CDR3 sequences; more than 20% are singletons. The sample consisted of PBMCs, mostly from graft donor cells, taken 180 days after TCRalphabeta/CD19-depleted stem cell transplant. These receptors were collected from a male patient aged 2 to 10 who had a stem cell transplant for chronic granulomatous disease, so the T cells may come from the graft donor.

This sequence joins TRBV20-1 and TRBJ2-1; D gene uncertain. V lost 3 bases and J 0 bases, leaving 12 bases between the germline ends. This CDR3 is 15 amino acids long. Per the germline V gene, CDR1 is DFQATT and CDR2 is SNEGSKA (reference sequence). This CDR3 reads CSASPSPSSYNEQFF. The CDR3 DNA sequence: TGCAGTGCTAGTCCCAGCCCAAGCTCCTACAATGAGCAGTTCTTC.

Ten or more counts support this clonotype. This chain uses TRBV20-1 with TRBJ2-4; D possibly corresponds to TRBD1 (6 bases). Germline lookup yields CDR1 DFQATT and CDR2 SNEGSKA (reference sequence). Trimming stripped 1 base from V and 8 bases from J, with 12 bases between. CDR3 length: 13 amino acids. The CDR3 spells CSARVGAGDIQYF. CDR3 nucleotide sequence: TGCAGTGCTAGAGTGGGGGCCGGGGACATTCAGTACTTC.

The gene calls are TRBV7-9 and TRBJ2-7; D unresolved. The germline V gene has CDR1 SEHNR and CDR2 FQNEAQ (reference sequence). The length of the CDR3 is 14 residues. Trimming left V 4 bases short and J 1 base short, with 11 bases between. CDR3 in DNA: TGTGCCAGCAGCTCGGACGGGCCTTCCTACGAGCAGTACTTC. Amino acids: CASSSDGPSYEQYF.

This clonotype was picked up a small number of times. The rearrangement uses TRBV29-1 and TRBJ2-1; D possibly uses TRBD1 or TRBD2 (5 bases each). The CDR3 totals 14 residues. V gave up 3 bases and J gave up 2 bases, with 11 bases separating them. The germline CDR1 and CDR2 sequences are SQVTM and ANQGSEA. The CDR3 protein is CSVEGEYPYNEQFF. DNA of the CDR3: TGCAGCGTTGAGGGGGAGTACCCCTACAATGAGCAGTTCTTC.

Of note for this clonotype: A read error may be the cause here, since a much bigger clone is one base away. The chain uses TRBV5-1 and TRBJ2-1; D tentatively fits TRBD1 or TRBD2 (6 bases each). The length of the CDR3 is 12 residues. V gave up 4 bases and J gave up 9 bases, with 11 bases separating them. Per germline, CDR1 SGHRS and CDR2 YFSETQ. CDR3 coding DNA: TGCGCCAGCAGCAGGGGGGTCATTGAGCAGTTCTTC. This encodes CASSRGVIEQFF. Supplemented by reference TRBV5-1 and TRBJ2-1, the full variable domain reads KAGVTQTPRYLIKTRGQQVTLSCSPISGHRSVSWYQQTPGQGLQFLFEYFSETQRNKGNFPGRFSGRQFSNSRSEMNVSTLELGDSALYLCASSRGVIEQFFGPGTRLTVL.

This clonotype has only a few counts. The chain recombines TRBV18 with TRBJ2-5; weak D call: TRBD1 (6 bases). The ends were cut back, 1 base at V and 2 bases at J, with 11 bases in the middle. This CDR3 is built from 15 residues. Germline V CDR1 and CDR2: KGHSH, LQKENI. In DNA form, the CDR3 reads TGTGCCAGCTCACCACGAAAGGGGACACAAGAGACCCAGTACTTC. It codes for CASSPRKGTQETQYF.

This clonotype has at least ten counts. The genes are TRBV7-2 and TRBJ2-7; no firm D call. The CDR3 has 14 residues. In germline, CDR1 is SGHTA, CDR2 FQGNSA. Trimming took 5 bases from V and 1 from J, leaving 12 bases between them. This CDR3 is CASSPPSVSYEQYF. For the CDR3, the DNA is TGTGCCAGCAGCCCACCTTCCGTTTCCTACGAGCAGTACTTC.

V and J are TRBV5-1 and TRBJ2-1; 7 positions match TRBD1. The CDR3 extends over 17 amino acids. The J segment lost 0 bases and the V segment lost 0 bases, leaving 6 bases of the junction unmatched. From germline, CDR1 is SGHRS and CDR2 YFSETQ. CDR3 in DNA: TGCGCCAGCAGCTTGGTGGGACAGCCGAGCTCCTACAATGAGCAGTTCTTC. It encodes CASSLVGQPSSYNEQFF.

This clonotype was picked up a small number of times. The chain combines TRBV29-1 with TRBJ1-1; 7 bases map to TRBD1. Germline loops: CDR1 SQVTM, CDR2 ANQGSEA. V was pared by 4 bases and J by 11 bases, with 16 bases of the junction left unmatched. The length of the CDR3 is 14 residues. CDR3 nucleotides: TGCAGCGTTGCCATTGGCGGAACAGGGGCCTACGCTTTCTTT. As protein: CSVAIGGTGAYAFF.

CDR3 loop: CSEVLAGAGGEQFF. As DNA, the CDR3 is TGCAGTGAGGTACTAGCGGGGGCGGGGGGTGAGCAGTTCTTC. V and J are TRBV20-1 and TRBJ2-1; 11 positions match TRBD2. Germline lookup yields CDR1 DFQATT and CDR2 SNEGSKA (reference sequence). The junction had 11 bases not matched to a gene; V was cut back by 7 bases and J by 9 bases. The CDR3 totals 14 residues.

V usage is TRBV5-5 and J usage is TRBJ2-2; tentative D call: TRBD1 (5 bases). Germline CDR1 is SGHKS and CDR2 is YYEKEE (reference sequence). The CDR3 is made up of 15 amino acids. Trimming cost V 6 bases and J 1 base, with 13 bases left between them. The CDR3 DNA reads as TGTGCCAGCACCCTAAAGGGGTGGAACACCGGGGAGCTGTTTTTT. As protein: CASTLKGWNTGELFF.

This clonotype showed up just a few times. V gene TRBV20-1 combines with J gene TRBJ1-5; possible D gene TRBD1, 5 bases. This CDR3 contains 13 residues. V was shortened by 1 base and J by 3 bases, with 7 bases between the two germline ends. CDR1 and CDR2 (germline): DFQATT, SNEGSKA (reference sequence). In DNA, the CDR3 is TGCAGTGCTAGAGGAGGGGTCAATCAGCCCCAGCATTTT. Encoded protein: CSARGGVNQPQHF.

This clonotype was found a few times. Written as DNA, the CDR3 is TGCAGCGTCTCACTAGCGGACGAGCAGTACTTC. Translated, it gives CSVSLADEQYF. This chain uses TRBV29-1 with TRBJ2-7; 8 bases are shared with TRBD2. The germline V gene has CDR1 SQVTM and CDR2 ANQGSEA. With 6 bases clipped from V and 5 bases from J, the junction kept 3 bases outside the gene matches. There are 11 residues in the CDR3.

This clonotype was observed at least ten times. This chain joins TRBV6-5 and TRBJ1-1; D uncertain. The CDR3 sequence is 13 residues long. Trimming stripped 2 bases from V and 1 base from J, with 5 bases between. Germline lookup yields CDR1 MNHEY and CDR2 SVGAGI. CDR3 region: CASSYGWNTEAFF. The CDR3 DNA sequence: TGTGCCAGCAGTTACGGTTGGAACACTGAAGCTTTCTTT.

The chain has TRBV12-3 or TRBV12-4 and TRBJ2-3, with D perhaps TRBD1 (6 bases). The CDR3 runs to 14 residues. The V end lost 4 bases, the J end lost 6 bases, and 14 bases lay between the germline ends. CDR3 DNA sequence: TGTGCCAGCAGTTGGAGTGGGGGCCACGATACGCAGTATTTT. It yields the protein CASSWSGGHDTQYF.

This chain uses TRBV18 with TRBJ2-3; 9 bases agree with TRBD1. J lost 9 bases, V lost 3 bases, and 16 bases had no gene match. CDR3 length: 17 residues. Germline assignment: CDR1 KGHSH and CDR2 LQKENI. The CDR3: CASSPDLGRDRASTQYF. CDR3 nucleotides: TGTGCCAGCTCACCTGACCTCGGAAGGGACAGGGCTAGCACGCAGTATTTT. Drawing the rest from reference TRBV18 and TRBJ2-3, the complete variable domain is NAGVMQNPRHLVRRRGQEARLRCSPMKGHSHVYWYRQLPEEGLKFMVYLQKENIIDESGMPKERFSAEFPKEGPSILRIQQVVRGDSAAYFCASSPDLGRDRASTQYFGPGTRLTVL.

The V call is TRBV23-1, the J call TRBJ2-1; 10 nucleotides match TRBD1. TRBV23-1 is an ORF, with its function uncertain. CDR3 length: 17 amino acids. V shed 3 bases, J shed 8 bases, and the junction held 13 bases outside the gene matches. CDR3 protein: CASSQNGTGASSDEQFF. In DNA form, the CDR3 reads TGCGCCAGCAGTCAGAACGGGACAGGGGCGTCTAGCGATGAGCAGTTCTTC.

This clonotype was counted ten times or more. V usage is TRBV25-1 and J usage is TRBJ2-7; 7 nucleotides line up with TRBD1. Germline-derived CDR1 and CDR2 are MGHDK and SYGVNS. The V and J ends lost 2 bases and 5 bases, in that order; junction bases with no gene match: 9. The CDR3 sequence is 15 residues long. CDR3 in DNA: TGTGCCAGCAGTGAACTTGACAGGGTTAATGACGAGCAGTACTTC. This encodes CASSELDRVNDEQYF.

Points on this clonotype: A read error may be the cause here, since a much bigger clone is one base away. This rearrangement joins TRBV4-3 to TRBJ1-4; TRBD1 is a possible D gene (5 bases). The CDR3 extends over 15 amino acids. Germline V CDR1 and CDR2: LGHNA, YSLEER. The DNA of the CDR3 is TGCGCCGGCAGCCAAGCCGGGACGGGGAATGAAAAACTGTTTTTT. Encoded protein: CAGSQAGTGNEKLFF.

This chain uses TRBV10-3 with TRBJ2-7; 8 positions match TRBD2. Germline V gene sequence: CDR1 ENHRY, CDR2 SYGVKD. The trim removed 8 bases at V and 2 bases at J, leaving 5 bases unmatched. The CDR3 runs to 13 residues. The CDR3 coding sequence is TGTGCCATCCAGCGGGAGCAAGCCTACGAGCAGTACTTC. Protein product: CAIQREQAYEQYF.

This sequence joins TRBV9 and TRBJ1-5; possibly TRBD1 for D (6 bases). Trimming removed 3 bases from V and 3 bases from J, with 13 bases in between. Germline V gives CDR1 SGDLS, CDR2 YYNGEE. This CDR3 region has 15 residues. CDR3 in amino acids: CASSERGGVNQPQHF. The CDR3, as DNA: TGTGCCAGCAGCGAAAGGGGGGGGGTCAATCAGCCCCAGCATTTT.

This chain joins TRBV9 and TRBJ2-6; D remains unclear. The V gene lost 4 bases and the J gene lost 0 bases, with 11 bases spanning the gap. This CDR3 is 16 amino acids long. Germline V gives CDR1 SGDLS, CDR2 YYNGEE. CDR3 loop: CASSPRSLSGANVLTF. The CDR3 DNA reads TGTGCCAGCAGCCCGCGGAGTCTCTCTGGGGCCAACGTCCTGACTTTC. Full variable domain (missing parts from reference TRBV9 and TRBJ2-6): DSGVTQTPKHLITATGQRVTLRCSPRSGDLSVYWYQQSLDQGLQFLIQYYNGEERAKGNILERFSAQQFPDLHSELNLSSLELGDSALYFCASSPRSLSGANVLTFGAGSRLTVL.

This sequence joins TRBV7-2 and TRBJ2-3; no firm D call. CDR1 is SGHTA and CDR2 is FQGNSA in the germline V gene. V was pared by 0 bases and J by 0 bases, with 4 bases between. The CDR3 is 14 amino acids. The CDR3 sequence: CASSLADSTDTQYF. The DNA for the CDR3 is TGTGCCAGCAGCTTAGCCGACAGCACAGATACGCAGTATTTT.